This T cell receptor (beta chain) is from a study of blood T cell repertoires in COVID-19. In the study overall: Whether acute or convalescent, the COVID-19 samples came from the United States, Italy and Spain. Sources were T cells, B-cell-depleted T cells, or PBMCs; the material itself was cDNA or gDNA.

Original handling: Amplifying reference gene primers gave estimates of nucleated cell counts. Assay: immunoSEQ multiplex PCR; the TCRdb copy retains only in-frame clones and omits some. The V and J calls and the clone size are those of that table, but D and trimming were determined from the DNA. The table has about 240,000 clones, about 86% seen once. The V gene lost 1 base and the J gene lost 6 bases, with 15 bases spanning the gap. The CDR3 loop spans 15 amino acids. Germline values: CDR1 SGHVS, CDR2 FNYEAQ. Material for sequencing was peripheral blood. The V gene is TRBV7-6, the J gene TRBJ1-2; D call uncertain. The receptor was derived from a woman aged 80 or over with acute or convalescent COVID-19. Here the CDR3 DNA reads TGTGCCAGCAGCTTAGGGGAGGGCTTTGAAGATGGCTACACCTTC. It specifies CASSLGEGFEDGYTF.